A single T cell receptor beta chain is shown here with its context. This clonotype showed up many times. The antigen it recognizes is unknown. Base qualities are not at hand, and no much larger clone is one base apart. A distance of 8 bases separates the germline ends of V and J, which lose 5 bases and 3 bases respectively. Including cysteine and phenylalanine, the CDR3 has 13 amino acids. The DNA shown is the 39-base CDR3, in frame from base 1. This sample was included in a study of T cells in Graves' hyperthyroidism and ophthalmopathy (dated by TCRdb to between 2018 and 2021). Regarding the study in general: Peripheral blood samples were taken at initial diagnosis, before any treatment was given. The paper describes TCR Vbeta CDR3 sequencing of 135 peripheral blood samples, made up of approximately 40 ophthalmopathy patients, more than 70 hyperthyroidism patients and some 17 progressor patients. In addition, the study compared T-cell repertoires in thyroid tissue and in blood from a handful of Graves' hyperthyroidism patients. Once sampling was done, hyperthyroidism patients were given methimazole at a starting dose of 30 mg daily, whereas ophthalmopathy patients were given high-dose intravenous methylprednisolone. To identify TCR V-J signatures that set the groups apart, the researchers used a discovery cohort of 95 to 100 patients, made up of 40 to 45 with Graves' ophthalmopathy and 57 with stable Graves' hyperthyroidism. Whether ophthalmopathy could be predicted prospectively was tested in an independent validation cohort made up of approximately 19 hyperthyroidism patients plus 17 patients who later progressed to ophthalmopathy. The 100 or so discovery patients were randomly split 7:3 into training and test sets.

In the ophthalmopathy patients, disease was moderately to severely active, with a Clinical Activity Score of 3 or more, a NOSPECS grade of 4 or more, and a duration of less than 3 months. Exclusion was applied to patients with uncontrolled infections, other autoimmune diseases, pregnancy or lactation. Diagnoses were based on clinical symptoms, serum thyroxine and TRAb, thyroid ultrasound and orbital computed tomography. PBMCs were separated from 10 ml of fresh peripheral blood using Ficoll-Paque density gradient centrifugation. Total RNA was extracted with Trizol reagent, and quality was checked on an Agilent 2100 Bioanalyzer. Study-level results and caveats: A model built on a 13 V-J signature distinguished ophthalmopathy from stable hyperthyroidism, reaching about 88% sensitivity and 81.08% specificity in cross-validation and 80%/75% in testing. Most expanded thyroid clonotypes (frequency above 0.001) were also detected in blood, a finding suggesting that blood repertoires may reflect thyroid immune responses. No statistical method was used to set the sample size in advance, and investigators knew the group allocation. In validation, progression to ophthalmopathy was predicted by the model with nearly 71% sensitivity and 72% to 85% specificity, a median of roughly 6.4 months before onset.

TCR beta CDR3 regions were amplified from RNA transcripts. For the first round of RT-PCR on the TCR CDR3, the HTBI primer set was used together with the Qiagen OneStep RT-PCR kit. Libraries were constructed in a second round of multiplex PCR, after which size selection and purification were performed. Paired-end sequencing of the libraries was performed with 100 bp reads on an Illumina HiSeq2000. Per the source publication's procedure: SOAPnuke was used to process the raw data, with reads discarded if the reads contained adapters or uncalled bases, had a mean Phred below 15, or lacked an exact constant-primer or identifier match. COPE v1.2.5 was used to merge high-quality paired reads, and clonotypes were defined as unique nucleotide sequences. MiTCR v1.1 was used to align clonotypes to the IMGT TRBV, TRBD and TRBJ reference segments. The analysis was restricted to V-J combinations with a frequency above 0.0001, which together covered 99% to 99.2% of the repertoires. The TCS score was defined as the ratio of F50 (clonal expansion) to E x V (chaos), calculated using BLOSUM62-based TCRdist between CDR3 peptides within each V-J. Welch's t-statistics and random forest reduced 450 to 600 V-J features to 13, which were used in a naive Bayes classifier (R e1071). TCRdb trimmed the raw reads at Q25, called clones with MiXCR and kept productive beta chains. A single entry per CDR3 protein holds the most common genes and DNA from its merged rows. Here the V and J calls rest on TCRdb's processing, not on the authors' analysis. The sample table records some 500,000 distinct CDR3 sequences; around a quarter of these occur just once. The ten largest clones add up to roughly 12% of the sample.

This TCR derives from a woman in her 30s with Graves' ophthalmopathy. This chain is built from TRBV12-3 or TRBV12-4 and TRBJ1-5; the D region possibly corresponds to TRBD1 (6 bases align). The sequenced sample was blood. The nucleotide sequence reads TGTGCCAGCAGTGGACAGATCAATCAGCCCCAGCATTTT. The encoded protein is CASSGQINQPQHF.